This is a list of T cell receptor beta chains from one sample in a study of cytomegalovirus exposure and HLA in healthy donors. The repertoire was sequenced with immunoSEQ multiplex PCR; TCRdb's copy has only in-frame clones and lacks some. The table has approximately 190,000 clones, approximately 87% seen once. The sequencing sample was made of PBMCs. Every receptor here comes from a man aged 25 to 40 in good health and CMV-seronegative. Each CDR3 is given with its conserved first and last residue. Fields, in order: V gene, clone size, CDR3 protein. The size field is filled for only some rows; it gives once, few, many or a size class.

V gene: TRBV5-4
clone size: NA
CDR3 protein: CASSPGQGLRGNTDTQYF

V gene: TRBV23-1
clone size: NA
CDR3 protein: CASSQELGDLGSPLHF

V gene: TRBV5-1
clone size: NA
CDR3 protein: CASSFGTAYNEQFF

V gene: TRBV10-3
clone size: NA
CDR3 protein: CAISEFETGSSEQYF

V gene: TRBV5-1
clone size: NA
CDR3 protein: CASSLTPGQGNTIYF

V gene: TRBV19
clone size: NA
CDR3 protein: CASSITFSGYEQYF

V gene: TRBV9
clone size: NA
CDR3 protein: CASSGGTTQETQYF

V gene: TRBV2
clone size: few
CDR3 protein: CASRGLAGGPVTDTQYF

V gene: TRBV7-9
clone size: NA
CDR3 protein: CASSSGQGVPRKLFF

V gene: TRBV19
clone size: NA
CDR3 protein: CASSIRQGSTDTQYF

V gene: TRBV7-2
clone size: NA
CDR3 protein: CASSLDRAGGVTGDTEAFF

V gene: TRBV13
clone size: NA
CDR3 protein: CASSTGTENSPLHF

V gene: TRBV28
clone size: few
CDR3 protein: CASRLRDYSYEQYF

V gene: TRBV23-1
clone size: NA
CDR3 protein: CASSRGQGGSGNTIYF

V gene: TRBV6-4
clone size: NA
CDR3 protein: CASSDAAGTGAREQYF

V gene: TRBV11-2
clone size: NA
CDR3 protein: CASSPIRGGLHEQFF

V gene: TRBV2
clone size: NA
CDR3 protein: CASSSSSGREGLTGELFF

V gene: TRBV27
clone size: NA
CDR3 protein: CASSLSIKGWQDTQYF

V gene: TRBV28
clone size: NA
CDR3 protein: CVSGDPDTEAFF

V gene: TRBV5-4
clone size: NA
CDR3 protein: CASSLGVGLAGTETQYF

V gene: TRBV5-1
clone size: NA
CDR3 protein: CASLLAGGIDEQFF

V gene: TRBV28
clone size: NA
CDR3 protein: CASDSRGYPSADTQYF

V gene: TRBV9
clone size: NA
CDR3 protein: CASSVAASGRKDQFF

V gene: TRBV2
clone size: NA
CDR3 protein: CASRDSEAFF

V gene: TRBV10-2
clone size: NA
CDR3 protein: CASSGTGLAKNSQYF

V gene: TRBV28
clone size: NA
CDR3 protein: CASSQGRTRGYTF